This paragraph reports one TCR beta chain. The sample carries other DNA sequences with the same CDR3. The CDR3 contains 14 residues. Trimming removed 1 base at V and 4 bases at J, with 9 bases between. The germline V gene has CDR1 SGHRS and CDR2 YFSETQ. Authors' analysis steps: Nucleated cell number was recorded as an estimate derived from reference gene primer amplification. Profiled with immunoSEQ multiplex PCR; TCRdb holds only in-frame clones, not every one. The V and J calls and clone size were taken over from that table, and D and trimming were inferred from the DNA. Here the sample spans some 200,000 clones, about 85% being singletons. This sample is drawn from a study of blood T cell repertoires in COVID-19. Background on the study: The United States, Italy and Spain were the sources of the acute and convalescent COVID-19 samples. Sample material is recorded as cDNA or gDNA derived from T cells, B-cell-depleted T cells, or PBMCs.

Specimen: peripheral blood. This TCR was recovered from a woman older than 75 in a cohort sampled during active or convalescent COVID-19. The V and J genes are TRBV5-1 and TRBJ1-3, with D possibly TRBD1 on 5 matching bases. The CDR3 region is CASSLSGSGNTIYF. The DNA of the CDR3 is TGCGCCAGCAGCTTGTCAGGGTCCGGAAACACCATATATTTT.